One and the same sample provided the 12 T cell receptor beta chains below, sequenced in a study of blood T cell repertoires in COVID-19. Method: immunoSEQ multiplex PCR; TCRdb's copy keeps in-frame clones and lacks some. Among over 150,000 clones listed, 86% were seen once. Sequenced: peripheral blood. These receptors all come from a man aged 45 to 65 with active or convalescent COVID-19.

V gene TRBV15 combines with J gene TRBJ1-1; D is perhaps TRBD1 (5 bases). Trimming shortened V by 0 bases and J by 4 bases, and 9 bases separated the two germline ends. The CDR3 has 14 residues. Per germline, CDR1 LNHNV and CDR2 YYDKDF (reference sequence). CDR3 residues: CATSREVRGTEAFF. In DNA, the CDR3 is TGTGCCACCAGCAGAGAGGTTAGGGGCACTGAAGCTTTCTTT. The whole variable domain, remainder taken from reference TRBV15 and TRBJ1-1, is DAMVIQNPRYQVTQFGKPVTLSCSQTLNHNVMYWYQQKSSQAPKLLFHYYDKDFNNEADTPDNFQSRRPNTSFCFLDIRSPGLGDTAMYLCATSREVRGTEAFFGQGTRLTVV.

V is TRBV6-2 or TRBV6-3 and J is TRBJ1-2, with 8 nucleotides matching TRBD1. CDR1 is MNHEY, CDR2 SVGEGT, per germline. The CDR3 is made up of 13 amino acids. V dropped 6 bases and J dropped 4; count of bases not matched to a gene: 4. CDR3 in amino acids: CASSSGQGYGYTF. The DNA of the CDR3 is TGTGCCAGCAGCAGCGGACAGGGCTATGGCTACACCTTC.

The CDR3 is CASSERPTGTGGNTIYF. In DNA form, the CDR3 reads TGTGCCAGCAGTGAAAGGCCCACCGGGACAGGGGGAAACACCATATATTTT. The chain recombines TRBV2 with TRBJ1-3; TRBD1 agrees at 9 bases. The germline gives CDR1 SNHLY, CDR2 FYNNEI. There are 17 residues in the CDR3. The V and J ends lost 2 bases and 4 bases, in that order; junction bases with no gene match: 9.

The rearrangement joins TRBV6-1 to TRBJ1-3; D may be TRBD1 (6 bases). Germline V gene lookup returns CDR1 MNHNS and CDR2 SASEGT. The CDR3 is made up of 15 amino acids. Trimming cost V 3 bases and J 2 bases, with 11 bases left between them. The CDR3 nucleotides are TGTGCCAGCAGTGATGGAGAGGGGGCTGGAAACACCATATATTTT. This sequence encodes CASSDGEGAGNTIYF.

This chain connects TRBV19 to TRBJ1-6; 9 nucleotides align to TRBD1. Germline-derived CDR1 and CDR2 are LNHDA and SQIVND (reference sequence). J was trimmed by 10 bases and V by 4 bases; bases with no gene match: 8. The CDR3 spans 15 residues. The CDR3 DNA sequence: TGTGCCAGTAGTAGGACAGGGGTAATAAGATCACCCCTCCACTTT. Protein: CASSRTGVIRSPLHF.

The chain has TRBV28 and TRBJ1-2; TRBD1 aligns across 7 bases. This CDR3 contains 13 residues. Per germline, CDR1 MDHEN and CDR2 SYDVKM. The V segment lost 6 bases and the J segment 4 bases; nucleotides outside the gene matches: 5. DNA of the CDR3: TGTGCCAGCAGGTCCGGGACAGCCTATGGCTACACCTTC. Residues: CASRSGTAYGYTF.

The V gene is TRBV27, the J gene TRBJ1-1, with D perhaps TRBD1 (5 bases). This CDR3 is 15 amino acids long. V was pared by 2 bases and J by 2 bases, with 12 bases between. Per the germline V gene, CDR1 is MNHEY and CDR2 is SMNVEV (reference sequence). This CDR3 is CASSLLAQGNTEAFF. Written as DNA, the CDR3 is TGTGCCAGCAGTTTACTCGCTCAGGGAAACACTGAAGCTTTCTTT.

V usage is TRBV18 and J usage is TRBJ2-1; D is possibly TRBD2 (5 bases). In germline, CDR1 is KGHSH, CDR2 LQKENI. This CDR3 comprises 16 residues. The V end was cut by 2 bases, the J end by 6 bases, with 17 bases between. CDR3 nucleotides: TGTGCCAGCTCACCAGATTTCGGTAACGCGGGCAATGAGCAGTTCTTC. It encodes CASSPDFGNAGNEQFF.

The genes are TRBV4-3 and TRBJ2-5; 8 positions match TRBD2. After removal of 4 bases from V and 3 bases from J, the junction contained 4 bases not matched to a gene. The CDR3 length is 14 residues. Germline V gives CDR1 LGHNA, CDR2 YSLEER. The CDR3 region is CASSPPGGKETQYF. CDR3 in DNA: TGCGCCAGCAGCCCCCCGGGAGGGAAAGAGACCCAGTACTTC.

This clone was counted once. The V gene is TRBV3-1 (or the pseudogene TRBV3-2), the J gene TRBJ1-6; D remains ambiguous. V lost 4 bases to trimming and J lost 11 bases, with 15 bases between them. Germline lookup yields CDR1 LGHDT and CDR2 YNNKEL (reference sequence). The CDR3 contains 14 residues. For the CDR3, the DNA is TGTGCCAGCAGCCTTGGTGGAGGGAGTGCACCCCTCCACTTT. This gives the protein CASSLGGGSAPLHF.

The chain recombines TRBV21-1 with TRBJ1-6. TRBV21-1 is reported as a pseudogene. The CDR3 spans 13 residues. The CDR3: CASSKVRPFPLHF. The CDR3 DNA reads TGTGCCAGCAGCAAAGTGCGCCCATTTCCCCTCCACTTT.

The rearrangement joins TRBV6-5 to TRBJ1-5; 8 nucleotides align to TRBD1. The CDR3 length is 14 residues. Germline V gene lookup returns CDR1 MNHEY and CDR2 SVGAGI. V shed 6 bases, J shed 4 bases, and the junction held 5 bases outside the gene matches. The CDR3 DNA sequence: TGTGCCAGCAGAGACGGGACAGGTAATCAGCCCCAGCATTTT. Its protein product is CASRDGTGNQPQHF.